This T cell receptor (beta chain) was obtained from a study of blood T cell repertoires in COVID-19. The length of the CDR3 is 13 residues. Germline V gene lookup returns CDR1 GTSNPN and CDR2 SVGIG (reference sequence). Trimming shortened V by 1 base and J by 4 bases, and 10 bases separated the two germline ends. TCRdb's table, derived via immunoSEQ multiplex PCR, lists solely in-frame clones and lacks some. The sample yields approximately 220,000 clones, 80% to 85% seen once. This TCR derives from a woman between 55 and 75 years old with acute or convalescent COVID-19. The rearrangement uses TRBV30 and TRBJ1-2, with D possibly being TRBD1 (6 bases). Sample: peripheral blood. The CDR3 DNA sequence: TGTGCCTGGAGTGGACAGGTCGGCTATGGCTACACCTTC. Protein sequence: CAWSGQVGYGYTF.